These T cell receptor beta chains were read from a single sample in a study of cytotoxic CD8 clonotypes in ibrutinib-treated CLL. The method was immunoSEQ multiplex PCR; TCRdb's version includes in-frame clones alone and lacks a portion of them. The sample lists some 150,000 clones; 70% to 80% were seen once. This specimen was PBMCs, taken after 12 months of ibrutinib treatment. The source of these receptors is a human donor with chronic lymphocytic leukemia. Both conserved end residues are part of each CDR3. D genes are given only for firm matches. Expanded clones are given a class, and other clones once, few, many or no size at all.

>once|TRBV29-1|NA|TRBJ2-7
TGCAGCGTTGAAGAATCGCAGGGCTACGAGCAGTACTTC
CSVEESQGYEQYF
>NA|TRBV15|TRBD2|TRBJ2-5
TGTGCCACCAGCCGAACTAGCGGGGGGCAAGAGACCCAGTACTTC
CATSRTSGGQETQYF
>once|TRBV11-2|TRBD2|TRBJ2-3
TGTGCCAGCAGCTCCGGACTAGCGGGGGGGCGTGGCACAGATACGCAGTATTTT
CASSSGLAGGRGTDTQYF
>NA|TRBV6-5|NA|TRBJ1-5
TGTGCCAGCAGTCGGGACCGCTGGGGCAATCAGCCCCAGCATTTT
CASSRDRWGNQPQHF
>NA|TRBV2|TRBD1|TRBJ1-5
TGTGCCAGCAGTCGGGACAGATCTAGCAATCAGCCCCAGCATTTT
CASSRDRSSNQPQHF
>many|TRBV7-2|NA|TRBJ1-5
TGTGCCAGCAGCTTAGAGGCAGGGCCTCAGCCCCAGCATTTT
CASSLEAGPQPQHF
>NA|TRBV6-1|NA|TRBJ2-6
TGTGCCAGCAGAAGGGGAAGCTCTGGGGCCAACGTCCTGACTTTC
CASRRGSSGANVLTF
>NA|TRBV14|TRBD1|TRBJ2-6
TGTGCCAGCAGCCAAGGAGACCGCGGAGGACAGGGAAAAGGGACTGGGGCCAACGTCCTGACTTTC
CASSQGDRGGQGKGTGANVLTF
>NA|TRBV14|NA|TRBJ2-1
TGTGCCAGCAGCCAAGTTGGCAGCTACAATGAGCAGTTCTTC
CASSQVGSYNEQFF
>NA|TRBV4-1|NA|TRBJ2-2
TGCGCCAGCAGCCTCACGCTGGTGGGTCTGGGATACACCGGGGAGCTGTTTTTT
CASSLTLVGLGYTGELFF
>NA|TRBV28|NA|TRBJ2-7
TGTGCCAGCAGTGTCCCCTGGGAGCAGTACTTC
CASSVPWEQYF
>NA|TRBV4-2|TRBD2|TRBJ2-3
TGTGCCAGCAGCCAAGGACACGGGACTAGCGGCGATACGCAGTATTTT
CASSQGHGTSGDTQYF
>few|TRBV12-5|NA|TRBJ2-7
TGTGCTAGTGGTTTGCTAACCTACGAGCAGTACTTC
CASGLLTYEQYF
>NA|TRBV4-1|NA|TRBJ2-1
TGCGCCAGCAGCCAAGATACCACGAGCAATGAGCAGTTCTTC
CASSQDTTSNEQFF
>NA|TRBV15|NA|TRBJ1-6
TGTGCCACCAGCGGACGGACAGCCTATAATTCACCCCTCCACTTT
CATSGRTAYNSPLHF
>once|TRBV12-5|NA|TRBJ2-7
TGTGCTAGTGGTTTGGTTGCCCTGGCAGGGTCAACTAGCTCCTACGAGCAGTACTTC
CASGLVALAGSTSSYEQYF
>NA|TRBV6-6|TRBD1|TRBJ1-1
TGTGCCAGCAGTTACGGGGCAGGGGGCACTGAAGCTTTCTTT
CASSYGAGGTEAFF
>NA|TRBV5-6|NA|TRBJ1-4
TGTGCCAGCAGCTCCGGGCCGATCGGGGCCAGGGATGAAAAACTGTTTTTT
CASSSGPIGARDEKLFF
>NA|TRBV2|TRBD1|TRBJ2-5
TGTGCCAGTAAGGACAGGGGTTTGGGTGAGACCCAGTACTTC
CASKDRGLGETQYF
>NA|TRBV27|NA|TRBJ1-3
TGTGCCAGCAGTTTACAGGGAGGAAACACCATATATTTT
CASSLQGGNTIYF
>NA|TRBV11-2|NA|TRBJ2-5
TGTGCCAGCAGCTTACGGAAGGGGTCAGAGACCCAGTACTTC
CASSLRKGSETQYF
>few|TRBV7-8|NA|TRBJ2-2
TGTGCCAGCAGCTTAGCTGTAGGGGAGCTGTTTTTT
CASSLAVGELFF
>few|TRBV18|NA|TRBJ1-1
TGTGCCAGCTCACCGTTGGGGAACACTGAAGCTTTCTTT
CASSPLGNTEAFF
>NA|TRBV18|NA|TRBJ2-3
TGTGCCAGCTCACCACCGGGGGGAATCACAGATACGCAGTATTTT
CASSPPGGITDTQYF
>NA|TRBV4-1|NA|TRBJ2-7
TGCGCCAGCAGCGAGGGTAGGGGGGGAGAGCAGTACTTC
CASSEGRGGEQYF
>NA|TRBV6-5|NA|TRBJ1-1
TGTGCCAGCAGTCAGACCCAGAACGCTTTCTTT
CASSQTQNAFF
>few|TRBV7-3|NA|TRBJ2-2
TGTGCCAGCAGCTTTAGTGGGACCGGGGAGCTGTTTTTT
CASSFSGTGELFF
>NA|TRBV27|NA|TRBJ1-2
TGTGCCAGCAGTTTCGACAGAAACTATGGCTACACCTTC
CASSFDRNYGYTF
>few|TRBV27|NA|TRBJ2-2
TGTGCCAGCAGTCCCTACACCGGGGAGCTGTTTTTT
CASSPYTGELFF
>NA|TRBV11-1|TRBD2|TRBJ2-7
TGTGCCAGCAGCTTTGGGACTAGGGGCGAGCAGTACTTC
CASSFGTRGEQYF
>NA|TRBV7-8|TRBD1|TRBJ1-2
TGTGCCAGCAGCCCGGACAGGGTGGGGGGCTACACCTTC
CASSPDRVGGYTF
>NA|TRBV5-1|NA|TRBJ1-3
TGCGCCAGCAGCCCCTATATGAGCTCTGGAAACACCATATATTTT
CASSPYMSSGNTIYF
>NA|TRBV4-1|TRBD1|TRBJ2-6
TGCGCCAGCAGCCAAGACGACAGGGCTGGGGCCAACGTCCTGACTTTC
CASSQDDRAGANVLTF
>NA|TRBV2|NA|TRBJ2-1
TGTGCCAGCAGTGAACCCTATCCCCCAGTCTTC
CASSEPYPPVF
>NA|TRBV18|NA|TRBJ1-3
TGTGCCAGCTCACCACAGGCAGTTTTTGAAGGAAACACCATATATTTT
CASSPQAVFEGNTIYF
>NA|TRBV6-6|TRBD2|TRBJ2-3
TGTGCCACCCTTAGCGGGGGGGCCCCAGATACGCAGTATTTT
CATLSGGAPDTQYF
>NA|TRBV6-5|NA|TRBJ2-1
TGTGCCAGCAGTTCCACCGGGGCCCAAGCCTACAATGAGCAGTTCTTC
CASSSTGAQAYNEQFF
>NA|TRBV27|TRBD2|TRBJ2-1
TGTGCCAGCCGACTAGCGGGAGGGCTGAATGAGCAGTTCTTC
CASRLAGGLNEQFF
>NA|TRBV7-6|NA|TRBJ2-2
TGTGCCAGCAGCTTAACCGGGGAGCTGTTTTTT
CASSLTGELFF
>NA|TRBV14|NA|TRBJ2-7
TGTGCCAGCAGCCAAGTGGGGGTAGGCGAGCAGTACTTC
CASSQVGVGEQYF
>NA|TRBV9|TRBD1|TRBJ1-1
TGTGCCAGCAGCGGCCCGGGACAGGGAGTCACTGAAGCTTTCTTT
CASSGPGQGVTEAFF
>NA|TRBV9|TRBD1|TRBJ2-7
TGTGCCAGCAGCGACTCTGGGACAGGGAGTATCTACGAGCAGTACTTC
CASSDSGTGSIYEQYF
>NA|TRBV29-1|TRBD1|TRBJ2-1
TGCAGCGTGGAGGGGACAGGCGCGAATGAGCAGTTCTTC
CSVEGTGANEQFF
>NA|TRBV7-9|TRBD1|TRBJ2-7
TGTGCCAGCAGCTTACCTGACAGGGCTACCTACGAGCAGTACTTC
CASSLPDRATYEQYF
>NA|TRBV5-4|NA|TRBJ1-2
TGTGCCAGCAGCTTGAGAACAGGGATCTATGGCTACACCTTC
CASSLRTGIYGYTF
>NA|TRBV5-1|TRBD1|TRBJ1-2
TGCGCCAGCAGACTGGCCCCCGGGACAGGGGTAAGCGGCTACACCTTC
CASRLAPGTGVSGYTF
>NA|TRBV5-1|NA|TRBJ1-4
TGCGCCAGCAGCCCAAACGGAGAAAAACTGTTTTTT
CASSPNGEKLFF
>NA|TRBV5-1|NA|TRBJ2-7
TGCGCCAGCAGCGTCTCTAGTGTTTACTACGAGCAGTACTTC
CASSVSSVYYEQYF
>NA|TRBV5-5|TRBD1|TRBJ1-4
TGTGCCAGCAGCTTCGGGACAGAAGCAACTAATGAAAAACTGTTTTTT
CASSFGTEATNEKLFF
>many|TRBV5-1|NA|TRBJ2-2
TGCGCCAGCAGCGTAAGCGAGTTTGGGGAGCTGTTTTTT
CASSVSEFGELFF
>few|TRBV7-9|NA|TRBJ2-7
TGTGCCAGCAGCTTAGCGATTGACACCGCCTACGAGCAGTACTTC
CASSLAIDTAYEQYF
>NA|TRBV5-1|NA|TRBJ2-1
TGCGCCAGCGCTTCAGGGATACATGAGCAGTTCTTC
CASASGIHEQFF
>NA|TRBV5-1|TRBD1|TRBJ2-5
TGCGCCAGCAGCTCCGGGACAGGGGAGTGGACCCAGTACTTC
CASSSGTGEWTQYF
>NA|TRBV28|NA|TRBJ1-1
TGTGCCAGCAGTTTAATGGGCTCTGAAGCTTTCTTT
CASSLMGSEAFF